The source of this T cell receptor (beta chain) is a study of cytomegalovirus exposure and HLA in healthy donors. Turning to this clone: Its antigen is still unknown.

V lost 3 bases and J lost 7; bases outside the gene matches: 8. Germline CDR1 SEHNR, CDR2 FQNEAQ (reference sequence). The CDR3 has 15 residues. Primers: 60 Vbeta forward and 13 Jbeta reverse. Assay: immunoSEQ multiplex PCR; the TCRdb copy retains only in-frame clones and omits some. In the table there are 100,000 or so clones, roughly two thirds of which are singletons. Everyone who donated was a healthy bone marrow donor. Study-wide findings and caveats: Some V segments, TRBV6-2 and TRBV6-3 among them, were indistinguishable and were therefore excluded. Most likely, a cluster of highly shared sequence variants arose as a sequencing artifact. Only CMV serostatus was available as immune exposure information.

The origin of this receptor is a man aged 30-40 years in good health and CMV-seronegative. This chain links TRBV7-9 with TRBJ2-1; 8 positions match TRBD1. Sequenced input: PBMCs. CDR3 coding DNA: TGTGCCAGCAGCTTCGGGACAGGAGCTTTTAATGAGCAGTTCTTC. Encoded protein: CASSFGTGAFNEQFF.